This T cell receptor beta chain originates from a study of cytomegalovirus exposure and HLA in healthy donors. The study, taken as a whole, reports: There were a few CMV-associated chains whose specificity for CMV antigens was confirmed in vitro. In a later analysis, TCR beta V- and J-gene trimming showed a link to a missense DCLRE1C variant. A later analysis by the authors found several of the most significant clusters apparently linked to common viral pathogens.

Both 60 Vbeta primers and 13 Jbeta primers went into the PCR. Here immunoSEQ multiplex PCR was the method, and the copy in TCRdb shows in-frame clones only, minus some. This sample yields under 150,000 clones, of which around 85% are seen a single time; about 1.5% belongs to the top ten. V dropped 1 base and J dropped 10 bases, with 10 bases sitting between them. The CDR3 has 12 amino acids. Germline V gives CDR1 LNHDA, CDR2 SQIVND (reference sequence). A word on this clone: Its antigen is currently unknown.

The source material was PBMCs. V is TRBV19 and J is TRBJ1-1; no clear D. This receptor was obtained from a boy between 10 and 17 years old in good health and CMV-seronegative. The CDR3 loop reads CASSIGGVGAFF. CDR3 nucleotides: TGTGCCAGTAGTATAGGCGGGGTGGGAGCTTTCTTT.